This T cell receptor (beta chain) was sequenced during a study of blood T cell repertoires in COVID-19. Turning to the study itself: Sites across the United States, Italy and Spain contributed samples from acute and convalescent COVID-19. Nucleic acid was either cDNA or gDNA, and it came from T cells, B-cell-depleted T cells, or PBMCs.

Per the original methods: Reference gene primers were amplified, and this amplification served to estimate nucleated cell counts. Clones were sequenced by immunoSEQ multiplex PCR, and TCRdb holds only the in-frame ones, with some missing. From that table come the V and J calls and clone size; the DNA was used to work out D and trimming. The repertoire includes 150,000 or so clones, 75% to 85% of them detected once, and 0.5% to 0.65% sits in the top ten. CDR3 length: 15 amino acids. Germline V gene data show CDR1 as SGHRS and CDR2 as YFSETQ. The ends lost 4 bases at V and 3 bases at J; junction bases unmatched: 9.

The origin of this receptor is a man between 60 and 75 years old with acute or convalescent COVID-19. Specimen: peripheral blood. The rearrangement links TRBV5-1 to TRBJ2-5, with 7 bases aligning to TRBD1. The chain's CDR3 is CASSATGTEEETQYF. In DNA, the CDR3 is TGCGCCAGCAGCGCGACCGGGACAGAAGAAGAGACCCAGTACTTC.